This section outlines one T cell receptor beta chain sequence together with its context. The entry originates in a study of blood T cell repertoires in COVID-19. Across the whole study: Donors in the United States, Italy and Spain gave samples during acute or convalescent COVID-19. T cells, B-cell-depleted T cells, or PBMCs provided the cDNA or gDNA that served as material.

Per the germline V gene, CDR1 is SQVTM and CDR2 is ANQGSEA. CDR3 length equals 15 residues. The germline V and J ends were trimmed by 7 bases and 0 bases, with 16 bases remaining between them. Original analysis: Reference gene primers were amplified, and this amplification served to estimate nucleated cell counts. Sequencing was performed with immunoSEQ multiplex PCR; in TCRdb, only in-frame clones are kept and a portion is missing. D and trimming were read from the DNA, whereas the V and J calls and clone size are those reported in that table. In the table there are fewer than 95,000 clones, around 90% of which are singletons.

The sequence was obtained from a woman of 80 years or more with acute or convalescent COVID-19. The J gene is TRBJ2-1, the V gene TRBV29-1; a weak D match, TRBD2 (5 bases). The sample taken for sequencing was peripheral blood. The CDR3 sequence is CSAPPQRPSYNEQFF. Here the CDR3 DNA reads TGCAGCGCCCCCCCCCAGCGGCCCTCCTACAATGAGCAGTTCTTC.